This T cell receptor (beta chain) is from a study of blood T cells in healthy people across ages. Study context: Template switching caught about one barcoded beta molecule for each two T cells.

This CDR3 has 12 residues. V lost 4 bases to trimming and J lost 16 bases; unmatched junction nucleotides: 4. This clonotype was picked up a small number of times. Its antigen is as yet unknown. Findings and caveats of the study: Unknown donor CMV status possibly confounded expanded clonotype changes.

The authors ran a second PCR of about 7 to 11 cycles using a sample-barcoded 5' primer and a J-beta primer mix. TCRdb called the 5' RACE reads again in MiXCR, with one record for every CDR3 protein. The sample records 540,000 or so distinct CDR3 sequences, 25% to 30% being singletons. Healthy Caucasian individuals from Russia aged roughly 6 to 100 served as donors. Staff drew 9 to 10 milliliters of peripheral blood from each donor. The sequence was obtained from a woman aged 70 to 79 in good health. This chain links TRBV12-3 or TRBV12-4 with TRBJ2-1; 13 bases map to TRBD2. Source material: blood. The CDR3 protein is CASSSTGLAGFF. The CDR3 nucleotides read TGTGCCAGCAGTTCAACGGGACTAGCGGGATTCTTC.